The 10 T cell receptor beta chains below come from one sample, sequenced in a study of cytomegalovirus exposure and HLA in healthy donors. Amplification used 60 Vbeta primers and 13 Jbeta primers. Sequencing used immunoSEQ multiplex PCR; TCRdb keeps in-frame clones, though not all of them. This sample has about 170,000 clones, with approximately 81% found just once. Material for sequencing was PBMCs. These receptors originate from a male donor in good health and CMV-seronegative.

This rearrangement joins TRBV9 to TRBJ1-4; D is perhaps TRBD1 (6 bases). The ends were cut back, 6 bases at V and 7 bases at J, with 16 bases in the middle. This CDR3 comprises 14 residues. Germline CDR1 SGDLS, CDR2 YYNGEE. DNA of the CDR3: TGTGCCAGCACCGGCGGGGGGCTGGGTGAAAAACTGTTTTTT. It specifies CASTGGGLGEKLFF.

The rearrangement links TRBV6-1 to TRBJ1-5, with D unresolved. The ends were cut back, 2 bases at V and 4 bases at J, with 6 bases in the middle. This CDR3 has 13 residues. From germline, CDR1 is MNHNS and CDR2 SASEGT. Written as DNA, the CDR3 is TGTGCCAGCAGTGAATTGGCAAATCAGCCCCAGCATTTT. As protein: CASSELANQPQHF.

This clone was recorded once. CDR3 residues: CASSLESGSGAYEQYF. CDR3 in DNA: TGTGCCAGCAGCTTAGAATCGGGGAGTGGGGCCTACGAGCAGTACTTC. The rearrangement joins TRBV7-8 to TRBJ2-7; D is possibly TRBD2 (5 bases). Germline-derived CDR1 and CDR2 are SGHVS and FQNEAQ. V was clipped by 1 base and J by 2 bases, with 15 bases between them. This CDR3 has 16 residues.

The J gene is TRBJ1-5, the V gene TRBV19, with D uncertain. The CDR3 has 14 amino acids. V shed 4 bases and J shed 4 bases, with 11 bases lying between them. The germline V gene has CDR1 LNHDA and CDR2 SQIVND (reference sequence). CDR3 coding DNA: TGTGCCAGTAGTAGGCAGGCGCCAAATCAGCCCCAGCATTTT. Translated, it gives CASSRQAPNQPQHF.

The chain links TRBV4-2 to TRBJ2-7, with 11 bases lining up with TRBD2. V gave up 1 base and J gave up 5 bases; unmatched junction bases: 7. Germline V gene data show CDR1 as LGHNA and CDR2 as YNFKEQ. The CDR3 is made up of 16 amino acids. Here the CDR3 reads CASSQVSSGGAHEQYF. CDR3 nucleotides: TGTGCCAGCAGCCAAGTGAGTAGCGGGGGGGCCCACGAGCAGTACTTC.

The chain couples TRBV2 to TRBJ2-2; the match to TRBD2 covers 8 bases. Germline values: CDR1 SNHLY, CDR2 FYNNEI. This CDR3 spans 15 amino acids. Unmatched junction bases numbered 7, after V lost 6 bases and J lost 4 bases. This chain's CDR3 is CASSESGGGTGELFF. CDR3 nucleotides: TGTGCCAGCAGCGAGAGCGGGGGCGGCACCGGGGAGCTGTTTTTT.

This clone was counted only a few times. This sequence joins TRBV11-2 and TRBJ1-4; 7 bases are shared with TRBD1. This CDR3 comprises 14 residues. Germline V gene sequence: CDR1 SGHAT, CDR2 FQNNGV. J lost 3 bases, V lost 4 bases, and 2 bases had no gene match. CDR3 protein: CASSSQGANEKLFF. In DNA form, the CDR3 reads TGTGCCAGCAGCTCGCAGGGGGCTAATGAAAAACTGTTTTTT. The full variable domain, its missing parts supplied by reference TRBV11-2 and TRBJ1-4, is EAGVAQSPRYKIIEKRQSVAFWCNPISGHATLYWYQQILGQGPKLLIQFQNNGVVDDSQLPKDRFSAERLKGVDSTLKIQPAKLEDSAVYLCASSSQGANEKLFFGSGTQLSVL.

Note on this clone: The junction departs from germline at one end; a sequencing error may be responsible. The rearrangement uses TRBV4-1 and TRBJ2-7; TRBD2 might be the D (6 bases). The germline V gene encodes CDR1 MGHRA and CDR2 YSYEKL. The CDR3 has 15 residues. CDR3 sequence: CASGQVGHAGGEQYF. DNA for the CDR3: TGCGCCAGCGGCCAAGTCGGTCACGCCGGGGGCGAGCAGTACTTC.

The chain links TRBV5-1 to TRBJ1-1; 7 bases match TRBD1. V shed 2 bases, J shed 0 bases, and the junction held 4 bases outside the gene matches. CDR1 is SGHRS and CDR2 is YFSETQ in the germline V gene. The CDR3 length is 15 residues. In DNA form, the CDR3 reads TGCGCCAGCAGCTTAATACAGGGGATGAACACTGAAGCTTTCTTT. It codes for CASSLIQGMNTEAFF.

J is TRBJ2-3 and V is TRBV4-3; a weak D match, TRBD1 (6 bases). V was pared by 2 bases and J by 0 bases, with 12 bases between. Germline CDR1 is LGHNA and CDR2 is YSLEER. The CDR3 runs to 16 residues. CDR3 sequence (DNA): TGCGCCAGCAGCCAAAATCATCAGGGGAGCACAGATACGCAGTATTTT. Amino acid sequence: CASSQNHQGSTDTQYF.